This TCR beta chain was found in a study of patients and donors after allogeneic stem cell transplantation. MiXCR was run by TCRdb on the RT-PCR reads, yielding one entry per CDR3 protein. The sample yields roughly 960,000 distinct CDR3 sequences, roughly 18% seen once. The germline V and J ends were trimmed by 4 bases and 0 bases, with 11 bases remaining between them. Germline V gene lookup returns CDR1 SGHRS and CDR2 YFSETQ. The CDR3 consists of 15 residues. The material sequenced was blood, either unsorted or a sorted T cell fraction (not recorded which). J is TRBJ1-5 and V is TRBV5-1, with a weak D call TRBD1 (6 bases). This TCR came from a human donor who was either an allogeneic HSCT recipient or a stem cell or donor lymphocyte infusion donor (not recorded which). It is not recorded whose cells these are; they may come from a transplant donor. CDR3 region: CASSPGGPSNQPQHF. CDR3 bases: TGCGCCAGCAGCCCCGGGGGCCCTAGCAATCAGCCCCAGCATTTT.